Given below is one T cell receptor beta chain in context. The CDR3 totals 16 residues. V trimming: 4 bases; J trimming: 2 bases; junction bases outside the gene matches: 8. Germline CDR1 and CDR2: SEHNR and FQNEAQ (reference sequence). This record belongs to a study of shared T cell receptors in the human thymus. Produced via immunoSEQ multiplex PCR; TCRdb's table is partial and in-frame only. There are around 340,000 clones in the sample; approximately 95% occur only once, and roughly 0.02% lies in the top ten. This sequence was found in a human donor. Sequenced sample: thymocytes. The chain has TRBV7-9 and TRBJ1-2; 9 positions match TRBD1. CDR3 sequence reads: CASSSGTGTINYGYTF. The CDR3 bases are TGTGCCAGCAGCTCTGGGACAGGGACCATCAACTATGGCTACACCTTC.